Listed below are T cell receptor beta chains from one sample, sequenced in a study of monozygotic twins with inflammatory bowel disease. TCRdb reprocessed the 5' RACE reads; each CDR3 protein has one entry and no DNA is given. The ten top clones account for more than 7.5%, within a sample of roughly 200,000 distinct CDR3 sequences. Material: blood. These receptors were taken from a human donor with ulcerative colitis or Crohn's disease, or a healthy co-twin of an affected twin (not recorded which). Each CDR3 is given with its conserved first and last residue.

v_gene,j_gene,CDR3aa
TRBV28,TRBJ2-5,CASSRESPQETQYF
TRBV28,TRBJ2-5,CASSTQGSGQETQYF
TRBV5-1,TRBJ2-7,CASSFSPIYEQYF
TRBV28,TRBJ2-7,CASSRSPTYEQYF
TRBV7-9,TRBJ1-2,CASSSMTQGVGGYTF
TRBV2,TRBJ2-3,CASSEAPATDTQYF
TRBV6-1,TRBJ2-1,CASRSRAGLSYNEQFF
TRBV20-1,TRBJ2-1,CSASPTGPSYNEQFF
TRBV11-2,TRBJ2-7,CASSFDGRVYEQYF
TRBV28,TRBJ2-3,CASSLFPDTQYF
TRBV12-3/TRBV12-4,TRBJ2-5,CASSYWGTETQYF
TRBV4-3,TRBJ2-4,CASSQERDGISLAKNIQYF
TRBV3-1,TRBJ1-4,CASSHPATNEKLFF
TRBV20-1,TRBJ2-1,CSARDTRGRPNNEQFF
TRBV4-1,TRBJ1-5,CASSQAGGDYSNQPQHF
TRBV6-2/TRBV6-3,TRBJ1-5,CASSYLKGNQPQHF
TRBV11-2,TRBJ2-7,CASSLRPGGPYEQYF
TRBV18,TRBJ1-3,CASSPVSTRTGNTIYF
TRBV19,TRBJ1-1,CASSPGTGNTEAFF
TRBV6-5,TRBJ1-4,CASSFSSPPTNEKLFF
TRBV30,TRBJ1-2,CAWSGDRGSYGYTF
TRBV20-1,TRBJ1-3,CSARARQEIGNTIYF
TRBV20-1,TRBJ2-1,CSARGLAGGEQFF
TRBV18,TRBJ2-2,CASSPPPNTGELFF
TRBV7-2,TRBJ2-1,CASSLGLAGINEQFF
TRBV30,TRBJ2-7,CAWSVGTGRYEQYF
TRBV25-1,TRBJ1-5,CASRDRVDQPQHF
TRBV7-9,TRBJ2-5,CASSSQGWSLNF
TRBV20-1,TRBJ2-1,CSARKAGGPYNEQFF
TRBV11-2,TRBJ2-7,CASSPLKAYEQYF
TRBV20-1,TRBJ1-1,CSASGIMNTEAFF
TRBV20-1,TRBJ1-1,CSARMIMNTEAFF
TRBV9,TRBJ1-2,CASSVDTGERYTF
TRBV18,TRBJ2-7,CASSLNPHLAVLSYEQYF
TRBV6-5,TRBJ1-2,CASISGAGAANYGYTF
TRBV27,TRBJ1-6,CASNVGPFSYNSPLHF
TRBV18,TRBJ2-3,CASSPNGLSTDTQYF
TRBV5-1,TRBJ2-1,CASSGGQGYNEQFF
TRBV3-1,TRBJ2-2,CASSRQQGTNTGELFF
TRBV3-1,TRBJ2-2,CASSPIGDYITGELFF
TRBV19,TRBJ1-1,CASSVVQGETEAFF
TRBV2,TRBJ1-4,CASSVGQGREKLFF